This is a list of T cell receptor beta chains from one sample in a study of CD8 T cells in ankylosing spondylitis. TCRdb analysed the 5' RACE reads with MiXCR anew, one entry per CDR3 protein. The data show 300,000 to 350,000 distinct CDR3 sequences, about 20% seen once. Specimen: blood, either unsorted or a sorted T cell fraction (not recorded which). These TCRs come from a female donor with ankylosing spondylitis or in good health (not recorded which). CDR3s include the opening cysteine and the closing phenylalanine or tryptophan. D genes are given only for firm matches. Clone sizes are given selectively: once, few, many, or a class where the clone is expanded.

DNA: TGTGCCAGCAGCTTAGAACGGAACGGGGAGACCCAGTACTTC
CDR3: CASSLERNGETQYF
V: TRBV11-2
D: NA
J: TRBJ2-5
size: many

DNA: TGTGCCAGCACCCGATTGGGAGATCAGCCCCAGCATTTT
CDR3: CASTRLGDQPQHF
V: TRBV6-6
D: NA
J: TRBJ1-5
size: few

DNA: TGTGCCAGCAGCCCGCCGGGACTAGCTTACAATGAGCAGTTCTTC
CDR3: CASSPPGLAYNEQFF
V: TRBV7-9
D: TRBD2
J: TRBJ2-1
size: many

DNA: TGTGCCAGCAGTCCCCCGGGGGGAAGCTCCTACGAGCAGTACTTC
CDR3: CASSPPGGSSYEQYF
V: TRBV6-1
D: TRBD2
J: TRBJ2-7
size: NA

DNA: TGTGCCAGCAGCTTCCTAATGGGCGGGGGATACAATGAGCAGTTCTTC
CDR3: CASSFLMGGGYNEQFF
V: TRBV7-8
D: TRBD2
J: TRBJ2-1
size: few

DNA: TGTGCCAGTAGTCAAGGTCTAGGGATTTGGGAGACCCAGTACTTC
CDR3: CASSQGLGIWETQYF
V: TRBV19
D: NA
J: TRBJ2-5
size: NA

DNA: TGTGCCAGCAGCAAAATCCCGTGGGTCCTGGGTGGCTACACCTTC
CDR3: CASSKIPWVLGGYTF
V: TRBV12-3/TRBV12-4
D: NA
J: TRBJ1-2
size: NA

DNA: TGCGCCAGCAGCCCTGGGGCCATGAACACTGAAGCTTTCTTT
CDR3: CASSPGAMNTEAFF
V: TRBV5-1
D: NA
J: TRBJ1-1
size: few

DNA: TGTGCCAGCAGCTTAAGCCTTGTAGATGAGCAGTTCTTC
CDR3: CASSLSLVDEQFF
V: TRBV7-2
D: NA
J: TRBJ2-1
size: NA

DNA: TGTGCCATCAGTGAGTCGAAGACCCTTTTTGGGACTGAAGCTTTCTTT
CDR3: CAISESKTLFGTEAFF
V: TRBV10-3
D: NA
J: TRBJ1-1
size: NA

DNA: TGCGCCAGCAGCCAGATGACAGGGAGTAATCCACCCCTCCACTTT
CDR3: CASSQMTGSNPPLHF
V: TRBV5-1
D: TRBD1
J: TRBJ1-6
size: NA

DNA: TGCAGTGCTAGGTGGACTAGGAATGAGCAGTTCTTC
CDR3: CSARWTRNEQFF
V: TRBV20-1
D: TRBD2
J: TRBJ2-1
size: NA

DNA: TGTGCCAGCAGCTCTGGGTTCTTC
CDR3: CASSSGFF
V: TRBV6-4
D: NA
J: TRBJ2-1
size: many

DNA: TGTGCCAGCAGGGATGGGGGGACGGGAAATGAGCAGTTCTTC
CDR3: CASRDGGTGNEQFF
V: TRBV7-2
D: NA
J: TRBJ2-1
size: many

DNA: TGTGCCAGCAGTTTCCACAGATCCTACGAGCAGTACTTC
CDR3: CASSFHRSYEQYF
V: TRBV12-3/TRBV12-4
D: NA
J: TRBJ2-7
size: many

DNA: TGTGCCACCAGTTACAAGGGGGGCTACACCTTC
CDR3: CATSYKGGYTF
V: TRBV24-1
D: NA
J: TRBJ1-2
size: many

DNA: TGTGCCAGTAGGGCCGAGAGATATATTGGTGGCTACACCTTC
CDR3: CASRAERYIGGYTF
V: TRBV19
D: NA
J: TRBJ1-2
size: few

DNA: TGTGCCAGCAGCCCGCGGGCCAACCCGAACACTGAAGCTTTCTTT
CDR3: CASSPRANPNTEAFF
V: TRBV5-5
D: NA
J: TRBJ1-1
size: many

DNA: TGCAGTGCTAGAGGTGACAGCTCCTACGAGCAGTACTTC
CDR3: CSARGDSSYEQYF
V: TRBV20-1
D: NA
J: TRBJ2-7
size: NA

DNA: TGCGCCAGCAGCTTTAATTCGCCAGGGGAAGAAAAACTGTTTTTT
CDR3: CASSFNSPGEEKLFF
V: TRBV5-1
D: NA
J: TRBJ1-4
size: few

DNA: TGTGCCAGCAGCCAAGTCCGCGAGCAGTACTTC
CDR3: CASSQVREQYF
V: TRBV14
D: NA
J: TRBJ2-7
size: NA

DNA: TGTGCCAGCAGCCCGGGAAGAGCTACAGGGGCTTTCTTT
CDR3: CASSPGRATGAFF
V: TRBV7-9
D: NA
J: TRBJ1-1
size: NA

DNA: TGCAGCGCCTTAAGACAGGGAAGGCCCCAAGATACGCAGTATTTT
CDR3: CSALRQGRPQDTQYF
V: TRBV29-1
D: TRBD1
J: TRBJ2-3
size: few